This T cell receptor beta chain was profiled in a study of blood T cell repertoires in COVID-19. Study-level background: Sites in the United States, Italy and Spain provided acute and convalescent COVID-19 samples. PBMCs, B-cell-depleted T cells, or T cells provided the cDNA or gDNA that made up the material.

Profiling relied on immunoSEQ multiplex PCR, and the TCRdb table lists in-frame clones only, not all of them. The sample gives roughly 100,000 clones, roughly 87% of which show up once; 5% to 6.5% is in the top ten. Germline loops: CDR1 SGHRS, CDR2 YFSETQ. The ends were cut back, 0 bases at V and 2 bases at J, with 12 bases in the middle. The CDR3 runs to 16 residues. The TCR comes from a woman aged 50 to 60 with COVID-19, enrolled during active disease. The J gene is TRBJ1-3, the V gene TRBV5-1; a possible D gene is TRBD1 (6 bases). What was sequenced was peripheral blood. The CDR3 loop reads CASSLVGGTTGNTIYF. The CDR3 DNA sequence: TGCGCCAGCAGCTTGGTGGGGGGGACAACTGGAAACACCATATATTTT.